This is a list of T cell receptor beta chains from one sample in a study of cytomegalovirus exposure and HLA in healthy donors. The table came from immunoSEQ multiplex PCR; TCRdb's copy has only in-frame clones and leaves some out. The sample holds 95,000 to 150,000 clones, 50% to 80% seen once. Sequenced input: PBMCs. Receptors originate from a woman aged 40 to 50 in good health and CMV-seropositive. CDR3s include the opening cysteine and the closing phenylalanine or tryptophan. The D gene is left open where the match is weak. Size is stated for part of the rows, as once, few or many counts, or as a class when the clone is expanded.

j_call | d_call | v_call | clone_size | cdr3_aa | cdr3_nt
TRBJ2-1 | TRBD1 | TRBV7-2 | once | CASSLDRDRELNEQFF | TGTGCCAGCAGCTTAGACCGGGACAGGGAGCTCAATGAGCAGTTCTTC
TRBJ1-1 | TRBD1 | TRBV6-1 | . | CASSGTGQGSVREAFF | TGTGCCAGCAGTGGCACGGGACAGGGGTCAGTTAGGGAAGCTTTCTTT
TRBJ2-2 | TRBD1 | TRBV18 | once | CASSPQGASTGELFF | TGTGCCAGCTCACCGCAGGGGGCGAGCACCGGGGAGCTGTTTTTT
TRBJ1-3 | . | TRBV30 | . | CAGDSYSGNTIYF | TGTGCCGGCGACAGTTACTCTGGAAACACCATATATTTT
TRBJ2-3 | . | TRBV7-9 | . | CASSATTDTQYF | TGTGCCAGCAGCGCTACCACAGATACGCAGTATTTT
TRBJ1-2 | TRBD1 | TRBV30 | . | CAWSRAGGSGYTF | TGTGCCTGGAGTCGCGCAGGGGGCTCTGGCTACACCTTC
TRBJ2-2 | . | TRBV7-6 | . | CASSRTVTGELFF | TGTGCCAGCAGCCGGACAGTTACCGGGGAGCTGTTTTTT
TRBJ2-1 | TRBD2 | TRBV11-3 | . | CASSLRGGAPNEQFF | TGTGCCAGCAGCTTACGCGGGGGGGCCCCCAATGAGCAGTTCTTC
TRBJ2-1 | . | TRBV7-8 | few | CASTLWGGSSYNEQFF | TGTGCCAGCACCCTGTGGGGTGGGAGCTCCTACAATGAGCAGTTCTTC
TRBJ1-2 | TRBD1 | TRBV6-5 | few | CASTLVQGARGYTF | TGTGCCAGCACCCTTGTACAGGGGGCGCGTGGCTACACCTTC
TRBJ2-2 | TRBD1 | TRBV6-5 | . | CASSYFGDSYTGELFF | TGTGCCAGCAGTTACTTCGGGGACAGTTACACCGGGGAGCTGTTTTTT
TRBJ2-5 | TRBD2 | TRBV10-1 | once | CASTAGAGKTQYF | TGCGCCAGCACCGCGGGAGCCGGGAAGACCCAGTACTTC
TRBJ1-2 | . | TRBV28 | . | CASSSVLRPTF | TGTGCCAGCAGTTCAGTACTAAGGCCCACCTTC
TRBJ2-5 | . | TRBV6-1 | . | CASSDGTKETQYF | TGTGCCAGCAGTGATGGCACCAAAGAGACCCAGTACTTC
TRBJ1-2 | TRBD1 | TRBV13 | . | CASSFTGTGRFDGYTF | TGTGCCAGCAGCTTCACCGGGACAGGGAGGTTCGATGGCTACACCTTC
TRBJ2-7 | TRBD2 | TRBV7-2 | . | CASSFGTSAYEQYF | TGTGCCAGCAGCTTCGGGACTAGCGCGTACGAGCAGTACTTC
TRBJ2-7 | . | TRBV27 | few | CASSLAPERTYEQYF | TGTGCCAGCAGTTTAGCTCCCGAGAGGACCTACGAGCAGTACTTC
TRBJ2-5 | TRBD1 | TRBV30 | . | CAWSVYRDRARETQYF | TGTGCCTGGAGTGTTTACCGGGACAGGGCACGAGAGACCCAGTACTTC
TRBJ1-4 | . | TRBV11-2 | . | CASSPGTPNEKLFF | TGTGCCAGCAGCCCCGGGACACCTAATGAAAAACTGTTTTTT
TRBJ2-1 | TRBD2 | TRBV7-9 | . | CASSLALAGVGEQFF | TGTGCCAGCAGCTTAGCGCTAGCGGGGGTTGGGGAGCAGTTCTTC
TRBJ2-3 | . | TRBV18 | . | CASSPNRDSFTDTQYF | TGTGCCAGCTCACCAAACAGGGATTCATTCACAGATACGCAGTATTTT
TRBJ2-7 | TRBD1 | TRBV5-5 | . | CASSRDRSYEQYF | TGTGCCAGCAGTCGGGACAGGAGCTACGAGCAGTACTTC
TRBJ1-1 | . | TRBV11-3 | few | CASSLGGGAEAFF | TGTGCCAGCAGCTTAGGCGGGGGCGCGGAAGCTTTCTTT
TRBJ1-2 | . | TRBV10-3 | . | CAISETRDTYGYPF | TGTGCCATCAGTGAGACCCGGGACACCTATGGCTACCCCTTC
TRBJ1-5 | . | TRBV10-1 | . | CARVVLRESKELGNQPQHF | TGCGCCAGAGTAGTCCTCAGGGAATCGAAGGAATTGGGCAATCAGCCCCAGCATTTT
TRBJ1-2 | . | TRBV11-2 | . | CASSPSGLLSNNGYTF | TGTGCCAGCAGCCCTTCTGGACTCCTCTCGAACAATGGCTACACCTTC
TRBJ2-7 | TRBD1 | TRBV7-8 | . | CASSLASGQGYEQYF | TGTGCCAGCAGCTTAGCCTCTGGACAGGGCTACGAGCAGTACTTC
TRBJ2-5 | . | TRBV11-2 | . | CASSLGPIQETQYF | TGTGCCAGCAGCTTAGGGCCCATCCAAGAGACCCAGTACTTC
TRBJ2-1 | . | TRBV27 | few | CASRHWGHLQFF | TGTGCCAGCCGCCATTGGGGGCATTTGCAGTTCTTC
TRBJ2-5 | . | TRBV5-6 | few | CASSPGVQETQYF | TGTGCCAGCAGCCCAGGGGTTCAAGAGACCCAGTACTTC
TRBJ1-3 | . | TRBV30 | . | CAWSVRGRGQGNTIYF | TGTGCCTGGAGTGTGCGGGGGCGGGGACAAGGAAACACCATATATTTT
TRBJ2-4 | TRBD1 | TRBV5-1 | few | CASSYDRGVMDIQYF | TGCGCCAGCAGCTACGACAGGGGGGTTATGGACATTCAGTACTTC